This passage covers 28 T cell receptor beta chains from one sample sequenced in a study of blood T cell repertoires in COVID-19. Libraries were prepared by immunoSEQ multiplex PCR; TCRdb keeps only in-frame clonotypes and omits some of them. The sample consists of some 250,000 clones, less than 90% of them appearing once. The sequenced sample was peripheral blood. The receptors were sampled from a man aged 25 to 40 with active or convalescent COVID-19.

The chain is built from TRBV15 and TRBJ1-1; 10 nucleotides align to TRBD1. This CDR3 region has 16 residues. V was clipped by 0 bases and J by 0 bases; unmatched bases: 1. Germline CDR1 and CDR2: LNHNV and YYDKDF (reference sequence). Written as DNA, the CDR3 is TGTGCCACCAGCAGAGACGGGACAGGGGTGAACACTGAAGCTTTCTTT. Translating gives CATSRDGTGVNTEAFF.

This clone has only a few counts. V gene TRBV7-2 combines with J gene TRBJ1-2; 11 bases agree with TRBD1. Losses at the gene ends were 4 bases for V and 8 bases for J; bases not matched to a gene: 6. The CDR3 loop spans 14 amino acids. The germline gives CDR1 SGHTA, CDR2 FQGNSA. CDR3: CASSSGQGAEGYTF. The CDR3 region has the DNA TGTGCCAGCAGCTCCGGACAGGGGGCAGAAGGCTACACCTTC.

The rearrangement uses TRBV5-1 and TRBJ1-2; D might be TRBD1 (6 bases). Deletions cut 0 bases from V and 3 bases from J, with 12 bases between. CDR1 and CDR2 from the germline V gene are SGHRS and YFSETQ. The CDR3 runs to 15 residues. CDR3 in amino acids: CASSLDRVWDYGYTF. In DNA form, the CDR3 reads TGCGCCAGCAGCTTGGACAGGGTTTGGGACTATGGCTACACCTTC.

The chain employs TRBV3-1 (or the pseudogene TRBV3-2) and TRBJ2-5, with 13 bases that match TRBD2. The V gene end was trimmed by 0 bases and the J gene end by 2 bases; junction bases not matched to a gene: 6. CDR3 length: 18 residues. From germline, CDR1 is LGHDT and CDR2 YNNKEL (reference sequence). DNA of the CDR3: TGTGCCAGCAGCCAAGAAGCACTAGCGGGGGGGTATCAAGAGACCCAGTACTTC. Its translation is CASSQEALAGGYQETQYF.

This chain links TRBV7-8 with TRBJ1-2, with TRBD1 matching 8 bases. The V gene's germline CDR1 is SGHVS and CDR2 FQNEAQ. CDR3 length equals 13 residues. After removal of 5 bases from V and 3 bases from J, the junction contained 2 bases not matched to a gene. CDR3 coding DNA: TGTGCCAGCAGCCGGGACAGGCACTATGGCTACACCTTC. This translates into CASSRDRHYGYTF.

This chain uses TRBV19 with TRBJ1-2; 8 bases agree with TRBD1. Per the germline V gene, CDR1 is LNHDA and CDR2 is SQIVND (reference sequence). This CDR3 has 13 amino acids. V lost 4 bases to trimming and J lost 3 bases; unmatched junction nucleotides: 1. CDR3 loop: CASSKDRDYGYTF. CDR3 DNA sequence: TGTGCCAGTAGTAAGGACAGGGACTATGGCTACACCTTC.

The chain carries TRBV19 and TRBJ2-1; 9 nucleotides line up with TRBD2. The V gene's germline CDR1 is LNHDA and CDR2 SQIVND (reference sequence). CDR3 length: 14 amino acids. The ends lost 5 bases at V and 7 bases at J; junction bases unmatched: 6. CDR3 in amino acids: CASSPDAGGNEQFF. CDR3 DNA: TGTGCCAGTAGTCCGGACGCGGGAGGGAATGAGCAGTTCTTC.

CDR3 nucleotides: TGTGCCAGCAGCCCAGGGCACGCACCCCTCCACTTT. It is translated as CASSPGHAPLHF. This rearrangement joins TRBV5-6 to TRBJ1-6, with D perhaps matching TRBD1 (5 bases). CDR3 length: 12 residues. Germline V gene data show CDR1 as SGHDT and CDR2 as YYEEEE. V was clipped by 4 bases and J by 11 bases, with 10 bases between them.

V usage is TRBV18 and J usage is TRBJ1-4; tentative D call: TRBD1 (5 bases). The CDR3 contains 14 residues. Trimming stripped 5 bases from V and 4 bases from J, with 11 bases between. Germline loops: CDR1 KGHSH, CDR2 LQKENI. CDR3 sequence (DNA): TGTGCCAGCTCAATTCGGGGACTTAATGAAAAACTGTTTTTT. Translating it yields CASSIRGLNEKLFF.

The chain joins TRBV2 to TRBJ2-3, with TRBD2 matching 11 bases. J lost 3 bases, V lost 7 bases, and 6 bases had no gene match. Germline CDR1 is SNHLY and CDR2 is FYNNEI. The CDR3 has 15 residues. The CDR3 DNA reads as TGTGCCAGCAAAAATAGCGGGGGGGCGACAGATACGCAGTATTTT. Its translation: CASKNSGGATDTQYF. The full variable domain, its missing parts supplied by reference TRBV2 and TRBJ2-3, is EPEVTQTPSHQVTQMGQEVILRCVPISNHLYFYWYRQILGQKVEFLVSFYNNEISEKSEIFDDQFSVERPDGSNFTLKIRSTKLEDSAMYFCASKNSGGATDTQYFGPGTRLTVL.

In its sample, this clone was seen once. The J gene is TRBJ1-2, the V gene TRBV15; D may be TRBD1 (5 bases). This CDR3 spans 15 amino acids. V lost 3 bases and J lost 5, with 16 bases in between. Per germline, CDR1 LNHNV and CDR2 YYDKDF (reference sequence). The DNA for the CDR3 is TGTGCCACCAGCAGCGACTCAGGGAGGGGATATGGCTACACCTTC. This encodes CATSSDSGRGYGYTF.

Here the CDR3 DNA reads TGTGCCAGCAGTTACCTGGGACAGGGAAGCAATCAGCCCCAGCATTTT. Protein product: CASSYLGQGSNQPQHF. This rearrangement joins TRBV6-6 to TRBJ1-5; TRBD1 aligns across 9 bases. Germline lookup yields CDR1 MNHNY and CDR2 SVGAGI (reference sequence). V gave up 2 bases and J gave up 1 base; unmatched junction bases: 3. The CDR3 is 16 amino acids.

The gene calls are TRBV9 and TRBJ2-1, with unresolved D. The germline CDR1 and CDR2 sequences are SGDLS and YYNGEE. V was pared by 4 bases and J by 0 bases, with 11 bases between. This CDR3 is 15 amino acids long. CDR3 residues: CASSSTRSSYNEQFF. The CDR3 region has the DNA TGTGCCAGCAGCTCGACTCGTAGCTCCTACAATGAGCAGTTCTTC.

The chain employs TRBV7-9 and TRBJ2-7, with D unclear. The germline CDR1 and CDR2 sequences are SEHNR and FQNEAQ (reference sequence). The CDR3 covers 12 residues. The V end was cut by 5 bases, the J end by 3 bases, with 8 bases between. In DNA, the CDR3 is TGTGCCAGCAGCCTGGAGTTCTACGAGCAGTACTTC. It encodes CASSLEFYEQYF.

The chain has TRBV4-1 and TRBJ2-6; possible D gene TRBD1, 5 bases. The CDR3 runs to 17 residues. Germline values: CDR1 MGHRA, CDR2 YSYEKL. With 6 bases removed from V and 2 bases from J, the gap between germline ends came to 17 bases. The CDR3 spells CASRQNSVGAGANVLTF. In DNA form, the CDR3 reads TGCGCCAGCAGACAGAATTCGGTAGGGGCTGGGGCCAACGTCCTGACTTTC.

This chain joins TRBV2 and TRBJ1-2; 10 bases map to TRBD1. The CDR3 runs 14 residues. CDR1 is SNHLY and CDR2 is FYNNEI in the germline V gene. Germline trimming cut 4 bases from V and 8 bases from J; bases unmatched to any gene: 7. CDR3 coding DNA: TGTGCCAGCAGTGCGGGACAGGGGCGGTTCGGCTACACCTTC. It translates to CASSAGQGRFGYTF. Full variable domain (missing parts from reference TRBV2 and TRBJ1-2): EPEVTQTPSHQVTQMGQEVILRCVPISNHLYFYWYRQILGQKVEFLVSFYNNEISEKSEIFDDQFSVERPDGSNFTLKIRSTKLEDSAMYFCASSAGQGRFGYTFGSGTRLTVV.

V is TRBV19 and J is TRBJ1-2; perhaps TRBD1 as D (5 bases). Trimming took 6 bases from V and 4 from J, leaving 18 bases between them. This CDR3 spans 15 amino acids. CDR1 and CDR2 from the germline V gene are LNHDA and SQIVND (reference sequence). The CDR3 DNA sequence: TGTGCCAGTAGCCCCCAGGGCGACCCCATCTATGGCTACACCTTC. Protein product: CASSPQGDPIYGYTF.

The chain is built from TRBV6-5 and TRBJ1-4, with 9 bases identical to TRBD1. Germline-derived CDR1 and CDR2 are MNHEY and SVGAGI. This CDR3 contains 13 residues. V dropped 9 bases and J dropped 7; count of bases not matched to a gene: 6. CDR3 sequence: CASRDRVREKLFF. CDR3 in DNA: TGTGCCAGTAGGGACAGGGTTCGTGAAAAACTGTTTTTT.

This clone was observed a few times. The CDR3 here is CASSLGGTGNQPQHF. Here the CDR3 DNA reads TGTGCCAGCAGCTTAGGGGGGACAGGTAATCAGCCCCAGCATTTT. The chain links TRBV7-6 to TRBJ1-5, with 8 bases matching TRBD1. The V gene's germline CDR1 is SGHVS and CDR2 FNYEAQ. This CDR3 is 15 amino acids long. With 1 base clipped from V and 4 bases from J, the junction kept 3 bases outside the gene matches. Full variable domain (missing parts from reference TRBV7-6 and TRBJ1-5): GAGVSQSPRYKVTKRGQDVALRCDPISGHVSLYWYRQALGQGPEFLTYFNYEAQQDKSGLPNDRFSAERPEGSISTLTIQRTEQRDSAMYRCASSLGGTGNQPQHFGDGTRLSIL.

The rearrangement uses TRBV3-1 (or the pseudogene TRBV3-2) and TRBJ2-1; D may be TRBD2 (7 bases). With 0 bases removed from V and 4 bases from J, the gap between germline ends came to 13 bases. In germline, CDR1 is LGHDT, CDR2 YNNKEL (reference sequence). CDR3 length equals 16 residues. The CDR3 reads CASSQEGGGVYNEQFF. CDR3 nucleotide sequence: TGTGCCAGCAGCCAAGAAGGGGGAGGGGTTTACAATGAGCAGTTCTTC.

The sample holds one count of this clone. The chain links TRBV29-1 to TRBJ2-1; tentatively, D is TRBD2 (6 bases). The ends were cut back, 3 bases at V and 9 bases at J, with 15 bases in the middle. Germline lookup yields CDR1 SQVTM and CDR2 ANQGSEA. This CDR3 is 13 amino acids long. The CDR3 loop is CSVETTRGAEQFF. CDR3 DNA: TGCAGCGTTGAGACTACCCGCGGGGCTGAGCAGTTCTTC.

This chain uses TRBV6-5 with TRBJ2-3; 9 bases match TRBD2. Unmatched junction bases numbered 5, after V lost 6 bases and J lost 1 base. CDR3 size: 15 residues. Germline V gene lookup returns CDR1 MNHEY and CDR2 SVGAGI. The CDR3 sequence is CASRVGLAGTDTQYF. As DNA, the CDR3 is TGTGCCAGCAGGGTGGGACTAGCTGGCACAGATACGCAGTATTTT.

The J gene is TRBJ1-2, the V gene TRBV30, with TRBD1 identical over 7 bases. The germline CDR1 and CDR2 sequences are GTSNPN and SVGIG (reference sequence). The CDR3 is 15 residues long. With V trimmed by 1 base and J by 1 base, 6 bases remained unmatched. CDR3 in amino acids: CAWSAPDRRNYGYTF. DNA for the CDR3: TGTGCCTGGAGTGCCCCGGACAGGCGTAACTATGGCTACACCTTC.

The gene calls are TRBV29-1 and TRBJ1-2; 7 nucleotides agree with TRBD1. Trimming took 5 bases from V and 3 from J; bases not matched to a gene: 3. Looked up from germline, CDR1 is SQVTM and CDR2 is ANQGSEA. This CDR3 contains 12 residues. CDR3 region: CSVRTGDYGYTF. The CDR3 region has the DNA TGCAGCGTTCGGACAGGAGACTATGGCTACACCTTC.

The genes are TRBV18 and TRBJ2-7; maybe TRBD1 (6 bases). This CDR3 spans 16 amino acids. Germline CDR1 is KGHSH and CDR2 is LQKENI. Trimming took 3 bases from V and 6 from J, leaving 21 bases between them. Written as DNA, the CDR3 is TGTGCCAGCTCACCCTCAGGGGCGGCCAACTACCGCGAGCAGTACTTC. This translates into CASSPSGAANYREQYF.

The chain combines TRBV27 with TRBJ2-5; maybe TRBD2 (5 bases). CDR1 MNHEY and CDR2 SMNVEV come from the germline V gene (reference sequence). The CDR3 loop spans 17 amino acids. Trimming took off 6 bases at V and 1 base at J, with 21 bases between the two ends. CDR3 sequence reads: CASSLVAYGGGQETQYF. The CDR3 DNA follows: TGTGCCAGCAGCCTAGTCGCCTACGGCGGAGGCCAAGAGACCCAGTACTTC.

The rearrangement joins TRBV9 to TRBJ1-6; D remains ambiguous. The V end was cut by 0 bases, the J end by 0 bases, with 10 bases between. The CDR3 totals 17 residues. The germline CDR1 and CDR2 sequences are SGDLS and YYNGEE. In DNA, the CDR3 is TGTGCCAGCAGCGTAGACGATTTGAGCTCCTATAATTCACCCCTCCACTTT. Its translation is CASSVDDLSSYNSPLHF.

The chain's CDR3 is CASSSQGAGSPLHF. The CDR3, as DNA: TGTGCCAGCAGCTCACAGGGGGCTGGATCACCCCTCCACTTT. The chain couples TRBV7-9 to TRBJ1-6; 9 nucleotides agree with TRBD1. V dropped 4 bases and J dropped 10; count of bases not matched to a gene: 5. This CDR3 has 14 amino acids. Germline CDR1 is SEHNR and CDR2 is FQNEAQ (reference sequence).